The entry below describes one T cell receptor (beta chain). The sample comes from a study of metastatic and nonmetastatic thyroid tumors. Study information: Across peripheral blood and tumor or nodule tissue samples taken from malignant and benign thyroid patients, the repertoires were compared with one another.

V lost 0 bases and J 6 bases, leaving 14 bases between the germline ends. Germline V gene sequence: CDR1 GTSNPN, CDR2 SVGIG (reference sequence). The CDR3 loop spans 14 amino acids. Source study methods: Across clinicopathological groups, CDR3 differences served as the basis for building a distant-metastasis classifier for papillary thyroid cancer. From the PCR reads, TCRdb re-called clones with MiXCR. TCRdb's processing, not the study's, gives the V and J calls here. The table shows about 38,000 clones, with roughly half occurring only once. Thyroid surgery took place with no prior treatment in any patient.

V and J are TRBV30 and TRBJ2-5; D may be TRBD1 (6 bases). Material: tumor tissue. This sequence originates from a male donor with papillary thyroid cancer or a benign thyroid nodule (not recorded which). Some clones in this sample may be carry-over from other donors' samples. The CDR3 is CAWSVGTHGKTQYF. CDR3 DNA: TGTGCCTGGAGTGTCGGGACACATGGAAAGACCCAGTACTTC.